What follows are 13 T cell receptor beta chains derived from one specimen sequenced in a study of shared T cell receptors in the human thymus. Assay used: immunoSEQ multiplex PCR; TCRdb lists only in-frame clones, some missing. Of a few hundred thousand clones in the sample, roughly 94% were seen once. The sequencing input was thymocytes. Every receptor here comes from a human donor.

The chain is built from TRBV11-2 and TRBJ2-7, with D possibly TRBD2 on 6 matching bases. The V end lost 3 bases, the J end lost 0 bases, and 12 bases lay between the germline ends. CDR1 is SGHAT and CDR2 is FQNNGV in the germline V gene. The CDR3 runs 15 residues. CDR3 in DNA: TGTGCCAGCAGCTTCTTGGGCGGGATCTCCTACGAGCAGTACTTC. This encodes CASSFLGGISYEQYF.

This rearrangement joins TRBV25-1 to TRBJ2-1, with TRBD2 matching over 7 bases. With 7 bases clipped from V and 4 bases from J, the junction kept 7 bases outside the gene matches. The CDR3 extends over 14 amino acids. Germline CDR1 and CDR2: MGHDK and SYGVNS. DNA for the CDR3: TGTGCCAGCAAAGGGCTAGCGGAATACAATGAGCAGTTCTTC. Translation: CASKGLAEYNEQFF.

The table lists this clone with a count of one. V and J are TRBV28 and TRBJ1-4, with a possible D match to TRBD1 (6 bases). The V and J ends lost 6 bases and 7 bases respectively, with 21 bases between them. From germline, CDR1 is MDHEN and CDR2 SYDVKM. The CDR3 length is 16 residues. The DNA of the CDR3 is TGTGCCAGCAGCCGGAATTATGGGGGGCGCGGTGAAAAACTGTTTTTT. Translation: CASSRNYGGRGEKLFF.

The DNA of the CDR3 is TGCGCCAGCAGCTCCCCCGGGGGTGGCAATCAGCCCCAGCATTTT. It specifies CASSSPGGGNQPQHF. This rearrangement joins TRBV4-1 to TRBJ1-5, with a weak D call TRBD1 (5 bases). The CDR3 is 15 residues long. CDR1 and CDR2 from the germline V gene are MGHRA and YSYEKL. V was cut by 5 bases and J by 2 bases, with 13 bases left in between.

The chain recombines TRBV7-6 with TRBJ2-1; the D gene is possibly TRBD1 (6 bases). This CDR3 has 15 amino acids. V lost 2 bases to trimming and J lost 3 bases, with 11 bases between them. Looked up from germline, CDR1 is SGHVS and CDR2 is FNYEAQ. The DNA of the CDR3 is TGTGCCAGCAGCTTAAACCGGGACAACTACAATGAGCAGTTCTTC. The encoded protein is CASSLNRDNYNEQFF.

V and J are TRBV27 and TRBJ2-1; the D gene could be TRBD1 or TRBD2 (5 bases each). The CDR3 contains 18 residues. The V gene's germline CDR1 is MNHEY and CDR2 SMNVEV (reference sequence). The V end was cut by 5 bases, the J end by 1 base, with 21 bases between. The CDR3 loop reads CASSRPGPLKGSYNEQFF. In DNA, the CDR3 is TGTGCCAGCAGTAGACCGGGACCCCTCAAAGGGTCCTACAATGAGCAGTTCTTC.

The genes are TRBV4-1 and TRBJ2-2; D not resolved. Trimming shortened V by 1 base and J by 5 bases, and 26 bases separated the two germline ends. The CDR3 loop spans 20 amino acids. Germline CDR1 is MGHRA and CDR2 is YSYEKL. The chain's CDR3 is CASSQALRPFSNFPTGELFF. The CDR3 bases are TGCGCCAGCAGCCAAGCCCTGAGACCGTTCTCAAATTTCCCAACCGGGGAGCTGTTTTTT.

The chain links TRBV7-8 to TRBJ2-7, with 7 bases that match TRBD1. The V segment lost 1 base and the J segment 7 bases; nucleotides outside the gene matches: 31. CDR3 size: 22 residues. In germline, CDR1 is SGHVS, CDR2 FQNEAQ. Here the CDR3 reads CASSLVDRTGVLDRVGVREQYF. In DNA form, the CDR3 reads TGTGCCAGCAGCTTAGTGGATCGTACAGGGGTTTTAGATCGGGTGGGAGTTCGGGAGCAGTACTTC.

The CDR3 protein is CASSSFRIAGEEGTQYF. CDR3 DNA: TGTGCCAGCAGCTCTTTTAGGATAGCGGGAGAGGAGGGGACCCAGTACTTC. The chain carries TRBV7-9 and TRBJ2-5, with 9 bases identical to TRBD2. The V segment lost 4 bases and the J segment 7 bases; nucleotides outside the gene matches: 16. The CDR3 extends over 17 amino acids. Germline values: CDR1 SEHNR, CDR2 FQNEAQ (reference sequence).

The rearrangement links TRBV20-1 to TRBJ1-2, with D unclear. CDR3 size: 11 residues. Looked up from germline, CDR1 is DFQATT and CDR2 is SNEGSKA (reference sequence). V gave up 5 bases and J gave up 7 bases, with 11 bases separating them. The CDR3 is CSAQIRGGYTF. The CDR3 region has the DNA TGCAGTGCTCAAATTAGAGGTGGCTACACCTTC.

V is TRBV27 and J is TRBJ2-7, with a possible D match to TRBD2 (5 bases). In germline, CDR1 is MNHEY, CDR2 SMNVEV (reference sequence). Trimming removed 8 bases from V and 4 bases from J, with 9 bases in between. The CDR3 loop spans 11 amino acids. CDR3 in DNA: TGTGCCAGCGGACTCCCGTACGAGCAGTACTTC. Amino acids: CASGLPYEQYF.

This clone showed up just once. This sequence joins TRBV5-1 and TRBJ2-1, with 10 bases aligning to TRBD1. Germline V lookup: CDR1 SGHRS, CDR2 YFSETQ. J lost 6 bases, V lost 0 bases, and 9 bases had no gene match. The CDR3 length is 17 residues. CDR3 DNA sequence: TGCGCCAGCAGCTTGGTCGGGGGGACAGGGGATCTCAATGAGCAGTTCTTC. This codes for CASSLVGGTGDLNEQFF. The full variable domain, rest sourced from reference TRBV5-1 and TRBJ2-1, is KAGVTQTPRYLIKTRGQQVTLSCSPISGHRSVSWYQQTPGQGLQFLFEYFSETQRNKGNFPGRFSGRQFSNSRSEMNVSTLELGDSALYLCASSLVGGTGDLNEQFFGPGTRLTVL.

CDR3 sequence (DNA): TGTGCCAGCAGACGGGGGAGGGGGCCCAGCGGCTCCTACGAGCAGTACTTC. Protein sequence: CASRRGRGPSGSYEQYF. The chain is built from TRBV5-4 and TRBJ2-7, with D perhaps TRBD1 or TRBD2 (7 bases each). CDR3 length equals 17 residues. Germline-derived CDR1 and CDR2 are SGHNT and YYREEE (reference sequence). With 5 bases removed from V and 0 bases from J, the gap between germline ends came to 21 bases.